Shown below are 13 T cell receptor beta chains from a single sample sequenced in a study of T cells in Graves' hyperthyroidism and ophthalmopathy (dated by TCRdb to about 2019). The receptor library was made with multiplex PCR. Sequencing relied on an Illumina HiSeq 2000. The TCR beta CDR3 regions were amplified from RNA transcripts. For the first round of RT-PCR on the TCR CDR3, the HTBI primer set was used together with the Qiagen OneStep RT-PCR kit. TCRdb redid the processing of the public reads, applying fastp at Q25 and MiXCR, and retained in-frame beta chains. Rows are combined by CDR3 protein, so each entry shows the most common genes and DNA. The sample table holds fewer than 350,000 distinct CDR3 sequences, of which approximately 19% were seen once. The ten largest clones add up to under 40% of the sample. Sample: blood. The source of these receptors is a middle-aged man with Graves' ophthalmopathy.

The chain has TRBV5-1 and TRBJ1-6, with D perhaps TRBD1 (5 bases). Germline-derived CDR1 and CDR2 are SGHRS and YFSETQ. The CDR3 is 16 amino acids. Trimming took off 4 bases at V and 0 bases at J, with 11 bases between the two ends. In DNA form, the CDR3 reads TGCGCCAGCAGCCCGGGACCGAGCTCCTATAATTCACCCCTCCACTTT. It translates to CASSPGPSSYNSPLHF.

This clonotype was seen many times. The chain uses TRBV27 and TRBJ2-1; weak D call: TRBD1 (6 bases). The CDR3 extends over 13 amino acids. The V end was cut by 4 bases, the J end by 4 bases, with 8 bases between. The V gene's germline CDR1 is MNHEY and CDR2 SMNVEV (reference sequence). The CDR3 DNA reads as TGTGCCAGCAGTTCGACAGGTTACAATGAGCAGTTCTTC. It encodes CASSSTGYNEQFF.

Remarks on this clonotype: A single base separates this from a much larger clone, so it may be a read error. The V call is TRBV12-3 or TRBV12-4, the J call TRBJ2-5; tentative D call: TRBD2 (6 bases). CDR3 length: 14 residues. The chain's CDR3 is CAGRLSGPGKTQYF. The CDR3 DNA reads TGTGCCGGCAGGCTCAGCGGGCCCGGGAAGACCCAGTACTTC.

This clonotype occurred many times. The gene calls are TRBV20-1 and TRBJ2-1; 14 nucleotides align to TRBD2. The germline CDR1 and CDR2 sequences are DFQATT and SNEGSKA (reference sequence). CDR3 size: 15 residues. The V gene end was trimmed by 2 bases and the J gene end by 8 bases; junction bases not matched to a gene: 5. The CDR3 region has the DNA TGCAGTGCTAGAATGGGACTAGCGGGAGTGTATGAGCAGTTCTTC. It translates to CSARMGLAGVYEQFF.

This clonotype was counted at least ten times. The rearrangement joins TRBV5-1 to TRBJ2-7, with 8 bases that match TRBD2. V was pared by 0 bases and J by 5 bases, with 7 bases of the junction left unmatched. Germline values: CDR1 SGHRS, CDR2 YFSETQ. The CDR3 consists of 15 residues. The CDR3 DNA reads as TGCGCCAGCAGCTTGGGACTAGCGATGGCCCACGAGCAGTACTTC. This sequence encodes CASSLGLAMAHEQYF. Looking up the rest from reference TRBV5-1 and TRBJ2-7 gives the full variable domain: KAGVTQTPRYLIKTRGQQVTLSCSPISGHRSVSWYQQTPGQGLQFLFEYFSETQRNKGNFPGRFSGRQFSNSRSEMNVSTLELGDSALYLCASSLGLAMAHEQYFGPGTRLTVT.

The sample holds many counts of this clonotype. The gene calls are TRBV10-3 and TRBJ1-5, with TRBD1 identical over 10 bases. The germline gives CDR1 ENHRY, CDR2 SYGVKD. This CDR3 contains 15 residues. Germline trimming cut 10 bases from V and 3 bases from J; bases unmatched to any gene: 9. The CDR3 region has the DNA TGTGCCACCACCGGACAGGGGGTCCCCAATCAGCCCCAGCATTTT. Residues: CATTGQGVPNQPQHF.

This clonotype turned up a few times. This chain links TRBV20-1 with TRBJ2-7, with D possibly TRBD2 on 6 matching bases. V lost 0 bases and J lost 3, with 12 bases in between. This CDR3 comprises 14 residues. Germline V lookup: CDR1 DFQATT, CDR2 SNEGSKA (reference sequence). The CDR3 nucleotides are TGCAGTGCTAGAGATTTAAGCGGGCTCTACGAGCAGTACTTC. Its protein is CSARDLSGLYEQYF.

V is TRBV6-5 and J is TRBJ2-7; possible D gene TRBD2, 6 bases. The CDR3 is 13 residues long. V lost 2 bases to trimming and J lost 7 bases, with 12 bases between them. The V gene's germline CDR1 is MNHEY and CDR2 SVGAGI. The CDR3 loop is CASSYPAEGEQYF. CDR3 nucleotide sequence: TGTGCCAGCAGTTACCCCGCGGAGGGGGAGCAGTACTTC.

The V call is TRBV28, the J call TRBJ2-1, with D uncertain. Germline CDR1 MDHEN, CDR2 SYDVKM. Trimming stripped 4 bases from V and 8 bases from J, with 15 bases between. The CDR3 is made up of 14 amino acids. CDR3 region: CASSSGSTIYEQFF. The CDR3 nucleotides are TGTGCCAGCAGTTCCGGGTCTACTATTTATGAGCAGTTCTTC.

Notes on this clonotype: This may arise from a read error, as a much more abundant clone is one base away. The J gene is TRBJ1-5, the V gene TRBV5-1; possible D gene TRBD1, 5 bases. The CDR3 is made up of 14 amino acids. Germline V lookup: CDR1 SGHRS, CDR2 YFSETQ. Trimming removed 4 bases from V and 9 bases from J, with 17 bases in between. The CDR3 here is CASSPLGVGRPQHF. Written as DNA, the CDR3 is TGCGCCAGCAGCCCTCTAGGGGTTGGGCGGCCCCAGCATTTT. Together with reference TRBV5-1 and TRBJ1-5, the CDR3 gives the full variable domain: KAGVTQTPRYLIKTRGQQVTLSCSPISGHRSVSWYQQTPGQGLQFLFEYFSETQRNKGNFPGRFSGRQFSNSRSEMNVSTLELGDSALYLCASSPLGVGRPQHFGDGTRLSIL.

The sample holds a few counts of this clonotype. The chain combines TRBV6-1 with TRBJ2-6; a possible D gene is TRBD2 (6 bases). The CDR3 sequence is 17 residues long. Germline values: CDR1 MNHNS, CDR2 SASEGT. With 4 bases removed from V and 3 bases from J, the gap between germline ends came to 16 bases. The DNA of the CDR3 is TGTGCCAGCAGTGGGGGGAGTAGGGGAGGTGGGGCCAACGTCCTGACTTTC. Amino acids: CASSGGSRGGGANVLTF.

This clonotype was counted many times. The gene calls are TRBV5-1 and TRBJ2-1; D remains unclear. The germline V gene encodes CDR1 SGHRS and CDR2 YFSETQ. Trimming stripped 2 bases from V and 0 bases from J, with 12 bases between. The CDR3 runs to 16 residues. CDR3 DNA: TGCGCCAGCAGCTTCAAAAGCCCTAGCTCCTACAATGAGCAGTTCTTC. Translated, it gives CASSFKSPSSYNEQFF. Supplemented by reference TRBV5-1 and TRBJ2-1, the full variable domain reads KAGVTQTPRYLIKTRGQQVTLSCSPISGHRSVSWYQQTPGQGLQFLFEYFSETQRNKGNFPGRFSGRQFSNSRSEMNVSTLELGDSALYLCASSFKSPSSYNEQFFGPGTRLTVL.

This clonotype was seen only a few times. The rearrangement joins TRBV6-1 to TRBJ2-4; 7 nucleotides agree with TRBD1. The CDR3 runs to 17 residues. Germline-derived CDR1 and CDR2 are MNHNS and SASEGT. The junction had 11 bases not matched to a gene; V was cut back by 6 bases and J by 0 bases. The CDR3 nucleotides read TGTGCCAGCAGACTCCTTGGGACAGCCCTAGCCAAAAACATTCAGTACTTC. It codes for CASRLLGTALAKNIQYF.